The TCR beta chain described here comes from a study of identical twins. Trimming took off 6 bases at V and 12 bases at J, with 12 bases between the two ends. From germline, CDR1 is SNHLY and CDR2 FYNNEI. The CDR3 is 11 residues long. From the 5' RACE reads, TCRdb called clonotypes with MiXCR, one entry per CDR3 protein. This table has 430,000 or so distinct CDR3 sequences, 20% to 25% appearing once. These data also featured in a second study, about T cells expressing NK-cell markers.

This rearrangement joins TRBV2 to TRBJ2-1; D possibly matches TRBD1 or TRBD2 (5 bases each). This TCR was recovered from a woman under 30 in good health. Material for sequencing was CD4+ T cells sorted from blood. In DNA, the CDR3 is TGTGCCAGCAGCGACAGTGAGGGGCAGTTCTTC. It encodes CASSDSEGQFF.